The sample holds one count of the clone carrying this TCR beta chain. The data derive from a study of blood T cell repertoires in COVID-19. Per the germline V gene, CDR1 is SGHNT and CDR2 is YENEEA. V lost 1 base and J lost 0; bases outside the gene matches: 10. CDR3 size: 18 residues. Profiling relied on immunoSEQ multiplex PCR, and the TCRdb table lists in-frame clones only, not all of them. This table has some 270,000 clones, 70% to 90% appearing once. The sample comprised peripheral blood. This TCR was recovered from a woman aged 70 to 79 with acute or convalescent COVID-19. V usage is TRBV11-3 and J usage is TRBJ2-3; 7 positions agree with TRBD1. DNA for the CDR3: TGTGCCAGCAGCTTAGGTGTTACAGGGGCTGCTAGCACAGATACGCAGTATTTT. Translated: CASSLGVTGAASTDTQYF.